Listed below are T cell receptor beta chains from one sample, sequenced in a study of blood T cell repertoires in COVID-19. Assay used: immunoSEQ multiplex PCR; TCRdb lists only in-frame clones, some missing. The data contain more than 200,000 clones, about 85% of them singletons. The sample consisted of PBMCs or T cells enriched from blood (not recorded which). These receptors came from a man in his thirties or forties who had recovered from COVID-19. CDR3s include the opening cysteine and the closing phenylalanine or tryptophan. Each record gives: V gene, D gene, J gene, clone size, CDR3 length, CDR3 protein, CDR3 DNA. D genes are given only for firm matches. Rows may omit the clone size; those that give it use once, few, many or a size class.

>TRBV27|TRBD1|TRBJ1-2|-|15
CASSSTSTGAGGYTF
TGTGCCAGCAGTTCAACAAGCACAGGGGCGGGAGGCTACACCTTC
>TRBV24-1|-|TRBJ1-2|-|13
CATSDSHNYGYTF
TGTGCCACCAGTGATTCCCATAACTATGGCTACACCTTC
>TRBV2|-|TRBJ1-5|-|11
CASRYNQPQHF
TGTGCCAGCAGATACAATCAGCCCCAGCATTTT
>TRBV3-1/TRBV3-2|-|TRBJ2-7|-|16
CASSQVSASWIHEQYF
TGTGCCAGCAGCCAAGTAAGCGCCTCTTGGATCCACGAGCAGTACTTC
>TRBV9|TRBD1|TRBJ2-5|-|15
CASSVGGTGRKTQYF
TGTGCCAGCAGCGTAGGCGGGACAGGGAGGAAGACCCAGTACTTC
>TRBV4-2|TRBD2|TRBJ2-1|-|18
CASSQDGSSGRGYNEQFF
TGTGCCAGCAGCCAAGACGGTTCAAGCGGGAGAGGGTACAATGAGCAGTTCTTC
>TRBV15|-|TRBJ2-7|-|15
CATSRDFTDSYEQYF
TGTGCCACCAGCAGAGATTTCACAGACTCCTACGAGCAGTACTTC
>TRBV18|-|TRBJ1-1|-|15
CASSPPADRNTEAFF
TGTGCCAGCTCACCACCGGCGGATAGGAACACTGAAGCTTTCTTT
>TRBV5-1|TRBD1|TRBJ2-7|-|14
CASSPGTGSYEQYF
TGCGCCAGCAGCCCCGGGACAGGGAGCTACGAGCAGTACTTC
>TRBV9|-|TRBJ2-7|once|13
CAPPPEESYEQYF
TGTGCCCCACCCCCGGAGGAGTCCTACGAGCAGTACTTC
>TRBV4-3|TRBD2|TRBJ2-2|-|17
CASSQDLRGGDTGELFF
TGCGCCAGCAGCCAAGATCTACGGGGGGGTGACACCGGGGAGCTGTTTTTT
>TRBV19|-|TRBJ2-7|-|17
CASSRVGSTDTSYEQYF
TGTGCCAGTAGTAGAGTAGGATCCACGGACACTTCCTACGAGCAGTACTTC
>TRBV10-1|TRBD2|TRBJ2-2|once|14
CASREGGSTGELFF
TGCGCCAGCAGGGAGGGCGGGAGCACCGGGGAGCTGTTTTTT
>TRBV5-4|TRBD2|TRBJ2-7|-|16
CASSLPGTSGPVEQYF
TGTGCCAGCAGCTTGCCCGGGACTAGCGGGCCTGTGGAGCAGTACTTC
>TRBV19|-|TRBJ2-7|-|15
CACRSNHQSRYEQYF
TGTGCCTGCCGATCAAACCACCAGTCTCGCTACGAGCAGTACTTC
>TRBV27|-|TRBJ1-1|-|16
CASSLSGGLVRSEAFF
TGTGCCAGCAGTTTATCGGGGGGATTGGTGAGGAGTGAGGCTTTCTTT
>TRBV30|-|TRBJ1-2|once|18
CAWTPAGAGATLYYGYTF
TGTGCCTGGACCCCTGCGGGGGCAGGGGCCACTCTTTACTATGGCTACACCTTC
>TRBV12-3/TRBV12-4|TRBD1|TRBJ2-1|-|13
CASRGDSYNEQFF
TGTGCCAGCAGGGGGGACAGCTACAATGAGCAGTTCTTC
>TRBV19|-|TRBJ2-2|-|15
CASKDGTRNTGELFF
TGTGCCAGTAAGGACGGGACAAGGAACACCGGGGAGCTGTTTTTT
>TRBV9|-|TRBJ2-2|once|17
CASSVEWGDQNTGELFF
TGTGCCAGCAGCGTAGAATGGGGGGACCAGAACACCGGGGAGCTGTTTTTT
>TRBV2|-|TRBJ2-1|-|14
CASSGSREDNEQFF
TGTGCCAGCAGCGGTAGCAGGGAGGACAATGAGCAGTTCTTC
>TRBV7-2|-|TRBJ1-5|-|15
CASSFSGGGRQPQHF
TGTGCCAGCAGCTTTTCGGGGGGCGGAAGGCAGCCCCAGCATTTT
>TRBV24-1|TRBD1|TRBJ1-2|-|14
CATSDPDRPEGYTF
TGTGCCACCAGTGACCCGGACAGGCCTGAGGGCTACACCTTC
>TRBV27|-|TRBJ1-5|-|13
CASSFGGREPQHF
TGTGCCAGCAGTTTTGGGGGCAGGGAGCCCCAGCATTTT
>TRBV6-5|TRBD1|TRBJ1-2|-|14
CASSNTGEVYRYTF
TGTGCCAGCAGTAATACAGGGGAGGTGTATCGCTACACCTTC
>TRBV7-2|-|TRBJ2-5|-|15
CASSAAGSTQETQYF
TGTGCCAGCAGCGCGGCGGGGTCTACTCAAGAGACCCAGTACTTC
>TRBV11-2|-|TRBJ1-2|once|12
CASSFEDYGYTF
TGTGCCAGCAGCTTTGAGGACTATGGCTACACCTTC
>TRBV13|TRBD1|TRBJ1-2|-|15
CASSYNRGADYGYTF
TGTGCCAGCAGTTACAACAGGGGTGCCGACTATGGCTACACCTTC
>TRBV5-1|-|TRBJ2-5|-|13
CASSGGNQETQYF
TGCGCCAGCAGCGGGGGGAACCAAGAGACCCAGTACTTC
>TRBV4-1|TRBD2|TRBJ2-3|-|17
CASSQGGEGTSTDTQYF
TGCGCCAGCAGCCAAGGAGGGGAGGGGACTAGCACAGATACGCAGTATTTT
>TRBV5-1|-|TRBJ1-2|-|15
CASSLQEGANYGYTF
TGCGCCAGCAGCTTGCAAGAGGGAGCTAACTATGGCTACACCTTC
>TRBV9|-|TRBJ2-7|-|15
CASSVGTGPRDEQYF
TGTGCCAGCAGCGTAGGGACTGGTCCTAGGGACGAGCAGTACTTC
>TRBV21-1|-|TRBJ2-5|few|15
CASSNFSAGKETQYF
TGTGCCAGCAGCAACTTTTCCGCGGGGAAAGAGACCCAGTACTTC
>TRBV2|-|TRBJ1-2|-|14
CASSFRQPFYGYTF
TGTGCCAGCAGTTTCCGACAGCCATTCTATGGCTACACCTTC
>TRBV5-1|-|TRBJ1-6|-|14
CASSPTGDNSPLHF
TGCGCCAGCAGCCCGACGGGGGATAATTCACCCCTCCACTTT
>TRBV7-9|TRBD2|TRBJ2-3|few|12
CASSLTSGTQYF
TGTGCCAGCAGCCTAACTAGCGGTACGCAGTATTTT
>TRBV5-1|TRBD1|TRBJ1-4|-|14
CARSYRGCSQKLFF
TGCGCCAGAAGTTACAGGGGTTGTTCGCAAAAACTGTTTTTT
>TRBV4-2|TRBD1|TRBJ1-2|-|15
CASSQDLTGYGSYTF
TGTGCCAGCAGCCAAGATTTGACAGGGTATGGCTCCTACACCTTC
>TRBV28|-|TRBJ2-1|-|14
CASSFWASPNEQFF
TGTGCCAGCAGTTTCTGGGCTTCCCCCAATGAGCAGTTCTTC
>TRBV19|-|TRBJ1-4|few|14
CASWTPATNEKLFF
TGTGCCAGTTGGACACCTGCAACTAATGAAAAACTGTTTTTT
>TRBV5-1|-|TRBJ1-2|few|18
CASSLQSATQGVSYGYTF
TGCGCCAGCAGCTTGCAGTCGGCCACTCAGGGTGTCAGCTATGGCTACACCTTC
>TRBV3-1/TRBV3-2|-|TRBJ1-2|few|13
CASSQLGVSGYTF
TGTGCCAGCAGCCAACTAGGGGTCAGTGGCTACACCTTC
>TRBV6-5|-|TRBJ1-1|-|15
CASRPRGRGNTEAFF
TGTGCCAGCAGACCGCGGGGGAGGGGGAACACTGAAGCTTTCTTT
>TRBV4-1|-|TRBJ1-3|-|17
CASSQNSQTASGNTIYF
TGCGCCAGCAGCCAGAACAGCCAGACAGCCTCTGGAAACACCATATATTTT
>TRBV29-1|TRBD2|TRBJ2-5|-|12
CTPYWGGETQYF
TGCACACCGTATTGGGGGGGGGAGACCCAGTACTTC
>TRBV20-1|-|TRBJ2-7|-|12
CSASLTSDEQYF
TGCAGTGCTAGTCTGACTAGTGACGAGCAGTACTTC
>TRBV30|-|TRBJ2-7|-|15
CAWSPAGQSSYEQYF
TGTGCCTGGTCACCAGCGGGACAATCCTCCTACGAGCAGTACTTC
>TRBV27|-|TRBJ1-2|-|16
CASFSRQIDGHYGYTF
TGTGCCAGCTTTAGTCGACAGATAGACGGCCACTATGGCTACACCTTC
>TRBV27|-|TRBJ2-7|few|12
CASSLTGREQYF
TGTGCCAGCAGTTTAACGGGGAGGGAGCAGTACTTC
>TRBV24-1|TRBD1|TRBJ1-5|-|15
CATSRAGGEHQPQHF
TGTGCCACCAGTAGGGCAGGGGGCGAGCATCAGCCCCAGCATTTT
>TRBV4-1|-|TRBJ1-2|once|12
CASRRGSYGYTF
TGCGCCAGCAGGCGGGGTAGCTATGGCTACACCTTC